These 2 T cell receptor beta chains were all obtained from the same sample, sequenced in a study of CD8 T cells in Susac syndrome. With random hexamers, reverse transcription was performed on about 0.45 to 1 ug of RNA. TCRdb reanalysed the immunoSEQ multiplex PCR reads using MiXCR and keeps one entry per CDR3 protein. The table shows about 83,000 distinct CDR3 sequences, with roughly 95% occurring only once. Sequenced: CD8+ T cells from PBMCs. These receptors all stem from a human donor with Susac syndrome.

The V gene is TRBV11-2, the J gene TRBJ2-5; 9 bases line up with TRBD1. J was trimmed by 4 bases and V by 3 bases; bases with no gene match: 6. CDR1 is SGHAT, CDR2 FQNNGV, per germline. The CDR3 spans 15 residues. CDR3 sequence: CASSFEQGARETQYF. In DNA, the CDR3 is TGTGCCAGCAGCTTCGAACAGGGGGCCCGAGAGACCCAGTACTTC. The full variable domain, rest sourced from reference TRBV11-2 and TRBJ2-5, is EAGVAQSPRYKIIEKRQSVAFWCNPISGHATLYWYQQILGQGPKLLIQFQNNGVVDDSQLPKDRFSAERLKGVDSTLKIQPAKLEDSAVYLCASSFEQGARETQYFGPGTRLLVL.

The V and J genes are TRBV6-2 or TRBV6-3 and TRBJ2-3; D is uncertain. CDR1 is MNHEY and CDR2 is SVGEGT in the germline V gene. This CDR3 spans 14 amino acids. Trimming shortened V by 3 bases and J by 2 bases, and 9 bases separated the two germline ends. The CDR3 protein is CASSYSSFTDTQYF. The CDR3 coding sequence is TGTGCCAGCAGTTATTCTTCCTTCACAGATACGCAGTATTTT.